The 2 T cell receptor beta chains given below trace back to one sample, sequenced in a study of T cell clonality in common variable immunodeficiency (dated by TCRdb to between 2015 and 2016). Libraries were prepared through the immunoSEQ multiplex PCR assay. This is the immuneACCESS table as TCRdb keeps it, with only in-frame sequences that have V and J called. A part of the clones is gone; compared with another copy, unresolved V genes explain less than half, and the rest is unexplained. The sample has some 54,000 clones on record, with no singletons. The ten largest clones capture around 2% of the sample. Sequencing was carried out using peripheral blood mononuclear cells. All receptors come from a person aged 18 to 70 in good health.

This clone turned up a few times. Sequencing ends 3 residues short of the CDR3 end; the germline J gene provides the rest. J is TRBJ1-1 and V is TRBV6-8; D is unresolved. This CDR3 is built from 17 residues. Germline-derived CDR1 and CDR2 are MNHGY and SAAAGT. Partial CDR3 DNA: TGTGCCAGCAGTTACCCTCCCCCCAGGCCCCATCCGGTTTGG. It yields the protein CASSYPPPRPHPVW. In full, the CDR3 reads CASSYPPPRPHPVWAFF.

The sample holds many counts of this clone. Read sequence stops 3 residues before the CDR3 end, and the germline J gene provides the missing end. The rearrangement links TRBV6-1 to TRBJ1-1, with a tentative D call TRBD1 (6 bases). Trimming pared 4 bases from V and 7 bases from J, leaving 10 bases between. The CDR3 extends over 12 amino acids. Germline values: CDR1 MNHNS, CDR2 SASEGT. CDR3: CASSGGQLEAFF. The DNA read from the CDR3 is TGTGCCAGCAGTGGAGGACAGCTTGAA.